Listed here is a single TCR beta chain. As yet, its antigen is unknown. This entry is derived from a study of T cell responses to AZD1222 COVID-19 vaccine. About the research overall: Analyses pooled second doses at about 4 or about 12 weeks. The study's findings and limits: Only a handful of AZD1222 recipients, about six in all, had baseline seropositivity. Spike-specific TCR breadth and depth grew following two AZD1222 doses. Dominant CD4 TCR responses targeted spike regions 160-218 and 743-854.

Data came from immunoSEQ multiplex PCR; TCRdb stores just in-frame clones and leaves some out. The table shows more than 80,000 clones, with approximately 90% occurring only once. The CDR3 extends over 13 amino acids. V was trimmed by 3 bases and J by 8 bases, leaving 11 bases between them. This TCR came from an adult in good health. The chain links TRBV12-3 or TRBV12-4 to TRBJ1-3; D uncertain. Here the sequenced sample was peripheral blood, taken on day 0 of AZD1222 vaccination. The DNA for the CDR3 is TGTGCCAGCAGTTTTCGACTCGGTGACACCATATATTTT. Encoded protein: CASSFRLGDTIYF.